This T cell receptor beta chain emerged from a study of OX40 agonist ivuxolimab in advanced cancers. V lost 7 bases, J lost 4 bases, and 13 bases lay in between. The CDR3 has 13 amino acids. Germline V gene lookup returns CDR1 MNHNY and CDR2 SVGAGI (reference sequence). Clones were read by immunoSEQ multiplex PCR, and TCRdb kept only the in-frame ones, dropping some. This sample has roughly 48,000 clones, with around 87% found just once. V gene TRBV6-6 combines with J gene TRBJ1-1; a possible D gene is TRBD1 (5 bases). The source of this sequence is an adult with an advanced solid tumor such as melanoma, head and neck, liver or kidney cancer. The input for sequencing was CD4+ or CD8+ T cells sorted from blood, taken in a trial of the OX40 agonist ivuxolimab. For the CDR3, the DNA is TGTGCCAGCACCCTGGGGGGATCCACTGAAGCTTTCTTT. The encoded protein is CASTLGGSTEAFF.